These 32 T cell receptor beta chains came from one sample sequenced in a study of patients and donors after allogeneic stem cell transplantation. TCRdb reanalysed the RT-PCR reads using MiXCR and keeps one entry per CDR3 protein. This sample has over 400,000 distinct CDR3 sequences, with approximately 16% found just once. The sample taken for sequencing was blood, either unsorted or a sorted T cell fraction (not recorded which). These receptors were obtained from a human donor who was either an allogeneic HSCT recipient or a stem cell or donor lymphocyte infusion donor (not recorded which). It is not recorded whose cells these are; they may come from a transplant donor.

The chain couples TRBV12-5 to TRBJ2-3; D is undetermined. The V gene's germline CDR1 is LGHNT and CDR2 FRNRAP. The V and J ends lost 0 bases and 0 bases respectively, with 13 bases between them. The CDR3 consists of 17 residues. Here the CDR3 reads CASGLVLSPSSTDTQYF. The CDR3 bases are TGTGCTAGTGGTTTGGTACTTTCCCCTTCTAGCACAGATACGCAGTATTTT.

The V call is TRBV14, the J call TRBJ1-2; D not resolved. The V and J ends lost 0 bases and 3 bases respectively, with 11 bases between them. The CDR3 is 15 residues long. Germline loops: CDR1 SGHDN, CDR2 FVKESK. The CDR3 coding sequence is TGTGCCAGCAGCCAAGATATTGGCGTCCACTATGGCTACACCTTC. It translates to CASSQDIGVHYGYTF.

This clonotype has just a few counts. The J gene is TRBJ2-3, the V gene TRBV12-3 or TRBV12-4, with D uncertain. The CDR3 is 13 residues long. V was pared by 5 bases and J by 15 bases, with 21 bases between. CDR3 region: CASSPPRTQRQYF. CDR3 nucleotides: TGTGCCAGCAGTCCCCCCCGGACCCAAAGGCAATATTTT.

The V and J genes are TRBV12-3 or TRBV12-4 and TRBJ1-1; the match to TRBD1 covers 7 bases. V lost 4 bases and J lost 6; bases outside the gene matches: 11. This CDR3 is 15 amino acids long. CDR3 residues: CASSYLYRGGAEAFF. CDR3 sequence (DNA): TGTGCCAGCAGTTACCTATACAGGGGAGGCGCTGAAGCTTTCTTT.

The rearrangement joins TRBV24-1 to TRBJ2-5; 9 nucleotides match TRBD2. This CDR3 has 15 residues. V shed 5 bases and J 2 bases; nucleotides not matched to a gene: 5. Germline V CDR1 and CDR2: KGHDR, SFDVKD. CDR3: CATSALLAGQETQYF. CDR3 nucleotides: TGTGCCACCAGTGCCTTGCTAGCGGGACAAGAGACCCAGTACTTC.

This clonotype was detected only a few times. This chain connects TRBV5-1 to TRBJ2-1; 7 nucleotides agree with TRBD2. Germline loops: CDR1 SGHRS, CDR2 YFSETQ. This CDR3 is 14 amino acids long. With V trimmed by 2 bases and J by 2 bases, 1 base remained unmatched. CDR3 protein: CASSFAGAYNEQFF. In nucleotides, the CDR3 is TGCGCCAGCAGCTTTGCGGGGGCCTACAATGAGCAGTTCTTC. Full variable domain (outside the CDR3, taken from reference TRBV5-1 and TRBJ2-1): KAGVTQTPRYLIKTRGQQVTLSCSPISGHRSVSWYQQTPGQGLQFLFEYFSETQRNKGNFPGRFSGRQFSNSRSEMNVSTLELGDSALYLCASSFAGAYNEQFFGPGTRLTVL.

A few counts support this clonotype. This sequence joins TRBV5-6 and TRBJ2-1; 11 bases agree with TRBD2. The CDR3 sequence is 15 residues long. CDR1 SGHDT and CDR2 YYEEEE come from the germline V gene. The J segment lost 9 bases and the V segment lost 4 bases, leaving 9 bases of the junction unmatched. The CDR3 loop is CASSLKLAGVSEQFF. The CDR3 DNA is TGTGCCAGCAGCCTAAAACTAGCGGGAGTTTCTGAGCAGTTCTTC.

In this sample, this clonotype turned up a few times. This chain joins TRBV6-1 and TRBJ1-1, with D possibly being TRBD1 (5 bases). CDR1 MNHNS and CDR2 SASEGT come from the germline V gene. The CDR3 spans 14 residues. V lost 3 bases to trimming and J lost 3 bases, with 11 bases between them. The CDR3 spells CASSEVRVYTEAFF. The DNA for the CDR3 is TGTGCCAGCAGTGAGGTCAGGGTGTACACTGAAGCTTTCTTT.

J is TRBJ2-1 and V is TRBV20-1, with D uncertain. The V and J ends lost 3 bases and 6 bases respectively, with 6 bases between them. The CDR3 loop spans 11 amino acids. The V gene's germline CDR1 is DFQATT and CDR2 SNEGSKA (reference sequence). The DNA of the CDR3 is TGCAGTGCTAGTTTACTCAATGAGCAGTTCTTC. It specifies CSASLLNEQFF.

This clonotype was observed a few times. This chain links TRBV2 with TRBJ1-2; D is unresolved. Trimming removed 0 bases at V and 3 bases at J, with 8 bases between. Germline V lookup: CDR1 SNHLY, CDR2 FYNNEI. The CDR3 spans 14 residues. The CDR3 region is CASSEARADYGYTF. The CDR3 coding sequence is TGTGCCAGCAGTGAAGCAAGGGCGGACTATGGCTACACCTTC.

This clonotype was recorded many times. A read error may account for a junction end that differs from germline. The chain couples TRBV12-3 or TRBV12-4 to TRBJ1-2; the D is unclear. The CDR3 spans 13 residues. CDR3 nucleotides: TGCGCCAGCAGCTTGGGCCAGTTCTATGGCTACACCTTC. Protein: CASSLGQFYGYTF.

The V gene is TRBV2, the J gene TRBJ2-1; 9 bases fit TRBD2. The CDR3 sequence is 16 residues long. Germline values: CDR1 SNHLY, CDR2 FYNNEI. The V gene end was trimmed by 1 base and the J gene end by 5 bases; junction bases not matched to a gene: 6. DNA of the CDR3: TGTGCCAGCAGTGAAGTAGCGGGAGTTGTCGACAATGAGCAGTTCTTC. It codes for CASSEVAGVVDNEQFF.

This CDR3 reads CSARDWLRVDYGYTF. The CDR3 DNA reads as TGCAGTGCTAGAGACTGGCTTAGGGTGGACTATGGCTACACCTTC. The gene calls are TRBV20-1 and TRBJ1-2; D call uncertain. This CDR3 has 15 residues. With 0 bases removed from V and 3 bases from J, the gap between germline ends came to 14 bases. Germline-derived CDR1 and CDR2 are DFQATT and SNEGSKA (reference sequence).

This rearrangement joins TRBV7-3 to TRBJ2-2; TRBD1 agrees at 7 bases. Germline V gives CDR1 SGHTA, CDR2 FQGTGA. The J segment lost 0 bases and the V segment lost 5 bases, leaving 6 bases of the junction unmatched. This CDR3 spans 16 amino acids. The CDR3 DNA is TGTGCCAGCAGCAGACAGGGTTCAGCGAACACCGGGGAGCTGTTTTTT. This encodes CASSRQGSANTGELFF.

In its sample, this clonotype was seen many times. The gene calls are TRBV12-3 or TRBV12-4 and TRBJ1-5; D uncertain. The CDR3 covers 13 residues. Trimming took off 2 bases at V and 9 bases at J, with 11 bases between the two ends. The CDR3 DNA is TGTGCCAGCAGTTTAAGAGCACCTGGGCCCCAGCATTTT. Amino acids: CASSLRAPGPQHF.

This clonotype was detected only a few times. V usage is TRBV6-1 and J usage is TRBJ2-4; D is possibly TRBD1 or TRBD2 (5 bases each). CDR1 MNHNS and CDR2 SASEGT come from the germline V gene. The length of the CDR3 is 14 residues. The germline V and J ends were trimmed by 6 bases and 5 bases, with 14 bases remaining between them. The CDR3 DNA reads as TGTGCCAGCAGCCGGGGACCGCGGCAAAACATTCAGTACTTC. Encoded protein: CASSRGPRQNIQYF.

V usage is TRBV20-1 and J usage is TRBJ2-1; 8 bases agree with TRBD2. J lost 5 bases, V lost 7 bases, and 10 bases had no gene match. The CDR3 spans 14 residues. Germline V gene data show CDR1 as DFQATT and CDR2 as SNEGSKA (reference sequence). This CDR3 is CSGIQRERNNEQFF. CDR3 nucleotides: TGCAGTGGGATTCAGCGGGAGAGAAACAATGAGCAGTTCTTC.

The CDR3 loop is CSVSERLNEQYF. The CDR3 DNA reads TGCAGCGTTAGCGAGAGACTTAACGAGCAGTACTTC. The chain is built from TRBV29-1 and TRBJ2-7; D remains unclear. The germline gives CDR1 SQVTM, CDR2 ANQGSEA. The CDR3 spans 12 residues. Trimming shortened V by 5 bases and J by 5 bases, and 13 bases separated the two germline ends.

CDR3 region: CASRRGAGGHTGELFF. The CDR3 DNA reads TGTGCCAGCAGGAGGGGAGCGGGGGGGCACACCGGGGAGCTGTTTTTT. The V gene is TRBV12-3 or TRBV12-4, the J gene TRBJ2-2, with 10 bases identical to TRBD2. The trim removed 6 bases at V and 3 bases at J, leaving 7 bases unmatched. CDR3 length: 16 residues.

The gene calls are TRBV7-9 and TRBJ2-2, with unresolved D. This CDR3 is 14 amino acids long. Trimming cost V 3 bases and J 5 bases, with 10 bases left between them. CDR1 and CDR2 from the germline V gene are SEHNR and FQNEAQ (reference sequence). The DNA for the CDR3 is TGTGCCAGCAGCTTCCCAAGGGTTACCGGGGAGCTGTTTTTT. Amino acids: CASSFPRVTGELFF.

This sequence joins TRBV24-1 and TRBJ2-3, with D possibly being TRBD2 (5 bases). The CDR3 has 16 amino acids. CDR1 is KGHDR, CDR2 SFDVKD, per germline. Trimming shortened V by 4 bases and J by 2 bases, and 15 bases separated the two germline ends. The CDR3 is CATSDNVQRTTDTQYF. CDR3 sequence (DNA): TGTGCCACCAGTGACAATGTCCAGCGGACCACAGATACGCAGTATTTT.

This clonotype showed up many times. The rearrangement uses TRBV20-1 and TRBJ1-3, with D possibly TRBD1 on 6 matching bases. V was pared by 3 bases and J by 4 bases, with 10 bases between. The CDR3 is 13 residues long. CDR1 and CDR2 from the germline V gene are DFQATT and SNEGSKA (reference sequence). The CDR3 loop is CSASTGPGNTIYF. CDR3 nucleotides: TGCAGTGCTAGTACAGGGCCAGGAAACACCATATATTTT.

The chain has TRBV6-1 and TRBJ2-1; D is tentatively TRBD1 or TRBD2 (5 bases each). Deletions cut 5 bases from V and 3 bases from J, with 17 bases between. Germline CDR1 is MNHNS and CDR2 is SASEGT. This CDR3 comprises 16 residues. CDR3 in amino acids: CASSRNPGLRYNEQFF. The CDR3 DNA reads TGTGCCAGCAGTCGAAATCCGGGGCTTCGCTACAATGAGCAGTTCTTC.

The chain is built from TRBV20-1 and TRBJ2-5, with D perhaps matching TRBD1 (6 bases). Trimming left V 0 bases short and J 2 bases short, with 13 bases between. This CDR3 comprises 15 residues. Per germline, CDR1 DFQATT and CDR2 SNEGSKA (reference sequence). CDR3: CSARDWYRAQETQYF. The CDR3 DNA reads TGCAGTGCTAGAGATTGGTACAGGGCTCAAGAGACCCAGTACTTC.

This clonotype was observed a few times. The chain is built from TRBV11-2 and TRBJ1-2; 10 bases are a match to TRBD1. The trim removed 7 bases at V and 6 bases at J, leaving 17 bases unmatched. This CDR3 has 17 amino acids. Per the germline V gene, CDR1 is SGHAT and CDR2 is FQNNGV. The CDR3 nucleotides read TGTGCCAGCACGCTCTCCGAGACAGGGGGCCGAGGGGATGGCTACACCTTC. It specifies CASTLSETGGRGDGYTF.

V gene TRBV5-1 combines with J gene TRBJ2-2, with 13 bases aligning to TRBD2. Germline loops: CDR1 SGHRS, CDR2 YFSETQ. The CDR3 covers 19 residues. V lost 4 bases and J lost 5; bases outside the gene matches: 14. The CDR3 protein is CASSPGRTSGSVGTGELFF. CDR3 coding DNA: TGCGCCAGCAGCCCCGGGAGGACTAGCGGGAGTGTGGGAACCGGGGAGCTGTTTTTT.

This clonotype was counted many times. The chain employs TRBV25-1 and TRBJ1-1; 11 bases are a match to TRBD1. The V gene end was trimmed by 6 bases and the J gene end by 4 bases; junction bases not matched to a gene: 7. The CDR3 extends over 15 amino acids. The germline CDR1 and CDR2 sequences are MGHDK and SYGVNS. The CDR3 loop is CASSGQGARVTEAFF. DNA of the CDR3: TGTGCCAGCAGCGGACAGGGGGCACGGGTCACTGAAGCTTTCTTT. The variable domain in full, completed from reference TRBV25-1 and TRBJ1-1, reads EADIYQTPRYLVIGTGKKITLECSQTMGHDKMYWYQQDPGMELHLIHYSYGVNSTEKGDLSSESTVSRIRTEHFPLTLESARPSHTSQYLCASSGQGARVTEAFFGQGTRLTVV.

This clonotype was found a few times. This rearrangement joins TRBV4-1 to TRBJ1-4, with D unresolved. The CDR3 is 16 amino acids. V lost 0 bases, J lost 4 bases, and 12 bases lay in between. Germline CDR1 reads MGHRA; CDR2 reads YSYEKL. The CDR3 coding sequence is TGCGCCAGCAGCCAAGAAGCGTCAGCCCTTAATGAAAAACTGTTTTTT. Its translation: CASSQEASALNEKLFF.

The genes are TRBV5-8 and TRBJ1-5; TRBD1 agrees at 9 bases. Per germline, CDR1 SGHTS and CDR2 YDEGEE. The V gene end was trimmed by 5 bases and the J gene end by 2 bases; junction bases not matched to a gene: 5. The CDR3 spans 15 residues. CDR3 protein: CASRTRTGGNQPQHF. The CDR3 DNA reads TGTGCCAGCAGAACTAGGACAGGGGGCAATCAGCCCCAGCATTTT.

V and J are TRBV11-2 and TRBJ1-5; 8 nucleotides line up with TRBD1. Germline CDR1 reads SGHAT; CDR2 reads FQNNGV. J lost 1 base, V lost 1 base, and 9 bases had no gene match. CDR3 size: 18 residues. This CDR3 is CASSLVQGGKVSNQPQHF. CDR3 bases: TGTGCCAGCAGCTTAGTACAGGGGGGGAAGGTGAGCAATCAGCCCCAGCATTTT.

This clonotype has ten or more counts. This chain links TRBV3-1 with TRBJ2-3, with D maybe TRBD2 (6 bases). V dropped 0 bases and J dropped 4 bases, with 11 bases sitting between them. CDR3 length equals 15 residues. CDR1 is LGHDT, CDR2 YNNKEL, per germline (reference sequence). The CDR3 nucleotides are TGTGCCAGCAGCCAAGAGGGGCGGGATCCAGATACGCAGTATTTT. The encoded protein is CASSQEGRDPDTQYF.

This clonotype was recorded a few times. For the CDR3, the DNA is TGTGCCAGCAGTGTTTCAACTAATGAAAAACTGTTTTTT. Protein product: CASSVSTNEKLFF. This sequence joins TRBV25-1 and TRBJ1-4; D not certain. The V gene's germline CDR1 is MGHDK and CDR2 SYGVNS. The length of the CDR3 is 13 residues. The V gene lost 4 bases and the J gene lost 0 bases, with 3 bases spanning the gap.